This entry features one T cell receptor beta chain sequence. Its recognized antigen is unknown. No base-level quality is on record; no much larger clone is a single base apart. Preparation of the library involved the immunoSEQ multiplex PCR assay. RNA was extracted from all samples and reverse transcribed into cDNA, which served as template for TCR sequencing. SuperScript III was used to make first-strand cDNA, primed with a 2:1 mix of oligo-dT and random hexamers. A synthetic immune receptor repertoire was used to assess amplification bias, and residual bias was removed computationally. As for the original processing: After raw reads were preprocessed to remove errors, the CDR3 was defined following IMGT conventions as running from the conserved cysteine to phenylalanine. To get clonality, Shannon entropy was normalized by log2 of the number of productive unique TCRs and the result was subtracted from 1. Whether scalp clones were CD4 or CD8 was inferred by matching scalp TCRbeta sequences against CD4 and CD8 repertoires sorted from blood. TCRdb took over this immuneACCESS table, retaining in-frame rearrangements with V and J assigned. Such tables are incomplete; in checked studies, under half of the missing clones stem from an unresolved V gene, and the remainder is unexplained. D and trimming were read from the DNA, whereas the V and J calls and clone size are those reported in that table. The sample records about 200,000 clones, more than 55% of which are singletons. The top ten hold 1.3% of the sample.

This sample stems from a study of CD8+ T cells in alopecia areata (dated by TCRdb to 2016 to 2019). Study-level background: Treated patients were enrolled in an open-label pilot trial of oral tofacitinib, 5 to 10 mg twice daily, for moderate-to-severe alopecia areata. High-throughput TCRbeta sequencing was used to examine T cell clonal expansion in alopecia areata in both the C3H/HeJ mouse model and human patients. RNA came from the PAXgene miRNA kit for fixed scalp, the miRNeasy kit for PBMCs, and the RNeasy kit for mouse skin. TCRbeta CDR3 regions were amplified by immunoSEQ multiplex PCR with 35 Vbeta forward and 13 Jbeta reverse primers. Human TCRbeta sequencing covered scalp tissue and sorted CD4+ and CD8+ peripheral blood T cells from patchy and totalis/universalis alopecia areata patients and healthy controls. Patients received tofacitinib for 6 to 18 months and were then followed off drug for 6 months to check for delayed response and recurrence. Disease severity in treated patients was measured with the SALT score, which quantifies the percentage of affected scalp surface area. Clonality in the scalp was compared among normal scalp (n=4), patchy alopecia areata scalp (n=8), and alopecia totalis/universalis scalp (n=8). Patients on tofacitinib were biopsied at baseline and after 4 and 24 weeks of treatment, and several of the patients also had a later scalp biopsy. The research as a whole found: Unlike mouse skin, where gammadelta T cells dominate, normal human skin contains resident alphabeta T cells that get sequenced too, which complicates analysis of the scalp TCR repertoire. Scalp clonality and the number of expanded CD8+ clones among the top 100 scalp clones were significantly decreased by tofacitinib. During tofacitinib treatment, many expanded lesional clones stuck around in both scalp and blood, and this persistence may partly explain why relapse happens after treatment is stopped. Compared with normal scalp, lesional scalp, particularly in alopecia totalis/universalis, had higher clonality and more expanded CD8+ clones, which suggests antigenic drive. TCR sequences shared between patients were less clear than in mice, possibly partly because of HLA diversity in the patient population. Because the treated cohort was small and had only one nonresponder, larger studies are needed to examine links between baseline CD8+ expansion and response.

What this sample's treatment or condition label stands for: oral pan-JAK inhibitor, 5-10 mg twice daily. Lesional scalp punch biopsies and peripheral blood were collected from alopecia areata patients. PBMCs were isolated by density centrifugation and stained for CD3, CD4 and CD8, after which CD4+ and CD8+ T cells were sorted on a FACSAria. Taken from cysteine to phenylalanine, the CDR3 has 15 residues. Only CDR3 DNA is held: 45 bases, read in frame from base 1. Based on the germline V gene (reference sequence), the CDR1 and CDR2 sequences are LNHDA and SQIVND. Trimming leaves V shorter by 5 bases and J shorter by 5 bases, with the junction holding 10 bases beyond the gene matches.

This sequence was found in a human donor with alopecia areata. The sequence links TRBV19 to TRBJ1-1; 8 bases in between match TRBD1. This sample comprised CD4+ T cells sorted from blood, obtained at week 49, from a patient treated with tofacitinib. The nucleotide sequence is TGTGCCAGTAGTGAGCAGGGGGCGCAGTCTACTGAAGCTTTCTTT. It encodes CASSEQGAQSTEAFF.